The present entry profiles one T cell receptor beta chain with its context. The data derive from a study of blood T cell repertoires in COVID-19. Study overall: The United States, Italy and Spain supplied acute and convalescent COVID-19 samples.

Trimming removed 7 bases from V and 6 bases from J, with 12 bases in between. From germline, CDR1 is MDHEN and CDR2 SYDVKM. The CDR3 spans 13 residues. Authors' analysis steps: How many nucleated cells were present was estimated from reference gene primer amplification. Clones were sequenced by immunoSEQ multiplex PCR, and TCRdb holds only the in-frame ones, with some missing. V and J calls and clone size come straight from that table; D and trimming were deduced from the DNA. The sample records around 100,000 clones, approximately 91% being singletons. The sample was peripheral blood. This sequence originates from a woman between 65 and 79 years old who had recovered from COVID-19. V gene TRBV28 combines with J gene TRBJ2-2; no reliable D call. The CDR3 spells CASTLSLSGELFF. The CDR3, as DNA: TGTGCCAGCACCCTATCTTTGTCCGGGGAGCTGTTTTTT.